This TCR beta chain was identified in a study of OX40 agonist ivuxolimab in advanced cancers. Across the whole study: Partial responses were achieved by three patients: one hepatocellular carcinoma, two cutaneous melanoma.

As concerns this clone: Its matching antigen is unknown.

This table comes from immunoSEQ multiplex PCR, and its TCRdb copy is limited to in-frame clones, with some not included. Found here are 65,000 to 80,000 clones, 92% of them singletons; the top ten hold 0.53%. Per germline, CDR1 GTSNPN and CDR2 SVGIG (reference sequence). Trimming removed 3 bases from V and 3 bases from J; junction bases left unmatched: 7. This CDR3 comprises 14 residues. Findings and caveats of the study: There was clonal expansion of CD4+ and CD8+ blood T cells by week 6 at 0.1 to 3.0 mg/kg. CD4+ T cells averaged fewer expanded clones than CD8+ T cells.

The origin of this receptor is an adult with an advanced solid tumor such as melanoma, head and neck, liver or kidney cancer. This specimen was CD4+ or CD8+ T cells sorted from blood, taken in a trial of the OX40 agonist ivuxolimab. The rearrangement joins TRBV30 to TRBJ1-2, with 7 nucleotides matching TRBD1. The CDR3 loop is CAWRSNRGDYGYTF. The CDR3 nucleotides read TGTGCCTGGAGATCCAACAGGGGTGACTATGGCTACACCTTC. The whole variable domain, remainder taken from reference TRBV30 and TRBJ1-2, is SQTIHQWPATLVQPVGSPLSLECTVEGTSNPNLYWYRQAAGRGLQLLFYSVGIGQISSEVPQNLSASRPQDRQFILSSKKLLLSDSGFYLCAWRSNRGDYGYTFGSGTRLTVV.